This entry lists 29 T cell receptor beta chains sequenced from one sample in a study of T cell responses to AZD1222 COVID-19 vaccine (dated by TCRdb to about 2021). The protocol used for the library was the immunoSEQ multiplex PCR assay. TCRdb's version of the immuneACCESS table is confined to in-frame rearrangements and falls short of the full clone set. An unresolved V gene accounts for under half of the shortfall where checked; the remainder is of unknown origin. The sample profile shows 100,000 to 150,000 clones; 90% of them were found once. Approximately 7.5% of the sample rests with the top ten. The sample's time point label is to be understood as: baseline before first vaccination. The sequencing here drew on peripheral blood, taken on day 0 of AZD1222 vaccination. The receptor set was obtained from an adult in good health.

V usage is TRBV28 and J usage is TRBJ2-1, with D unclear. CDR1 and CDR2 (germline): MDHEN, SYDVKM. V was pared by 6 bases and J by 9 bases, with 12 bases between. The CDR3 contains 12 residues. The CDR3 DNA reads as TGTGCCAGCAGCCAAGCTAGGCTTGAGCAGTTCTTC. It is translated as CASSQARLEQFF.

CDR3 residues: CASSQDSGLQPQHF. The CDR3 DNA is TGCGCCAGCAGCCAAGATTCTGGTCTTCAGCCCCAGCATTTT. V usage is TRBV4-1 and J usage is TRBJ1-5, with D unresolved. This CDR3 spans 14 amino acids. In germline, CDR1 is MGHRA, CDR2 YSYEKL. Trimming cost V 0 bases and J 6 bases, with 9 bases left between them.

This rearrangement joins TRBV6-5 to TRBJ1-5; 8 nucleotides line up with TRBD1. V was clipped by 5 bases and J by 5 bases; unmatched bases: 8. CDR3 length: 15 amino acids. In germline, CDR1 is MNHEY, CDR2 SVGAGI. The CDR3 here is CASSRTGLRDQPQHF. The CDR3 nucleotides are TGTGCCAGCAGTCGGACAGGGTTAAGGGATCAGCCCCAGCATTTT.

The chain employs TRBV7-7 and TRBJ2-7; D not certain. CDR3 size: 13 residues. With 5 bases removed from V and 0 bases from J, the gap between germline ends came to 8 bases. In germline, CDR1 is SSHAT, CDR2 FNYEAQ (reference sequence). The CDR3 loop is CASSVAASYEQYF. CDR3 DNA: TGTGCCAGCAGCGTCGCGGCCTCCTACGAGCAGTACTTC.

The rearrangement joins TRBV28 to TRBJ1-4, with D possibly being TRBD1 (6 bases). The CDR3 loop spans 17 amino acids. With 5 bases removed from V and 7 bases from J, the gap between germline ends came to 23 bases. CDR1 and CDR2 from the germline V gene are MDHEN and SYDVKM. In DNA, the CDR3 is TGTGCCAGCAGTCCCCTCCGTAGGAGGGGGGTTAGTGAAAAACTGTTTTTT. Its translation is CASSPLRRRGVSEKLFF.

The rearrangement uses TRBV27 and TRBJ1-1; D is unresolved. The V and J ends lost 5 bases and 1 base respectively, with 11 bases between them. The germline gives CDR1 MNHEY, CDR2 SMNVEV (reference sequence). The CDR3 loop spans 14 amino acids. In DNA form, the CDR3 reads TGTGCCAGCAGTCCAGGACGGGAGAACACTGAAGCTTTCTTT. It translates to CASSPGRENTEAFF.

The chain is built from TRBV4-1 and TRBJ2-1; 13 nucleotides match TRBD2. The CDR3 is 12 residues long. CDR1 is MGHRA, CDR2 YSYEKL, per germline. With 1 base clipped from V and 16 bases from J, the junction kept 1 base outside the gene matches. CDR3: CASSQGLAGGFF. The CDR3, as DNA: TGCGCCAGCAGCCAAGGACTAGCGGGAGGATTCTTC.

CDR3 residues: CASSLGTAGNTIYF. The CDR3 DNA reads TGTGCCAGCAGCTTGGGAACAGCCGGAAACACCATATATTTT. V gene TRBV5-4 combines with J gene TRBJ1-3; D ambiguous. CDR3 length: 14 residues. V was pared by 0 bases and J by 4 bases, with 8 bases between. The V gene's germline CDR1 is SGHNT and CDR2 YYREEE (reference sequence).

The gene calls are TRBV2 and TRBJ2-3; the D is unclear. The germline CDR1 and CDR2 sequences are SNHLY and FYNNEI. The CDR3 is 14 amino acids. V gave up 8 bases and J gave up 1 base, with 13 bases separating them. For the CDR3, the DNA is TGTGCCAGCTCCTTCAGCCAAGGCACAGATACGCAGTATTTT. Translated, it gives CASSFSQGTDTQYF.

This chain uses TRBV2 with TRBJ2-7; 11 positions match TRBD1. The ends lost 7 bases at V and 3 bases at J; junction bases unmatched: 8. Germline V lookup: CDR1 SNHLY, CDR2 FYNNEI. The CDR3 runs 15 residues. In nucleotides, the CDR3 is TGTGCCAGCACCTTAAGGGACAGGGGGAACTACGAGCAGTACTTC. This encodes CASTLRDRGNYEQYF.

The CDR3 reads CASSAPPGGGLFSYEQYF. The CDR3 DNA reads as TGTGCCAGCAGCGCGCCACCGGGGGGAGGGCTTTTCTCCTACGAGCAGTACTTC. The chain carries TRBV9 and TRBJ2-7; 7 bases fit TRBD2. The CDR3 contains 18 residues. Trimming at V came to 3 bases and at J to 0 bases, leaving 15 bases not matched to a gene. Germline V CDR1 and CDR2: SGDLS, YYNGEE.

This chain joins TRBV9 and TRBJ1-1; D is uncertain. Germline V gives CDR1 SGDLS, CDR2 YYNGEE. Trimming removed 6 bases at V and 3 bases at J, with 15 bases between. The CDR3 sequence is 14 residues long. CDR3 DNA: TGTGCCAGCACCCGGGCCAATGGGGACACTGAAGCTTTCTTT. It encodes CASTRANGDTEAFF.

This chain links TRBV7-2 with TRBJ2-5; the D is unclear. CDR1 and CDR2 from the germline V gene are SGHTA and FQGNSA. The CDR3 runs 13 residues. Between the trimmed V and J ends, which lost 1 base and 2 bases, there was a span of 5 bases. CDR3 in amino acids: CASSLVPQETQYF. The CDR3 bases are TGTGCCAGCAGCTTAGTCCCTCAAGAGACCCAGTACTTC.

This sequence joins TRBV7-2 and TRBJ1-2, with D unresolved. The V and J ends lost 1 base and 4 bases respectively, with 13 bases between them. Per the germline V gene, CDR1 is SGHTA and CDR2 is FQGNSA. The CDR3 runs to 15 residues. This CDR3 is CASSLVETVLYGYTF. The CDR3 DNA sequence: TGTGCCAGCAGCTTAGTGGAGACGGTCCTCTATGGCTACACCTTC.

The chain has TRBV3-1 (or the pseudogene TRBV3-2) and TRBJ1-4; 9 bases align to TRBD1. CDR1 and CDR2 from the germline V gene are LGHDT and YNNKEL (reference sequence). This CDR3 is built from 14 residues. V gave up 8 bases and J gave up 6 bases; unmatched junction bases: 7. DNA of the CDR3: TGTGCCAGCGGCTCCGGGACAGGGTATGAAAAACTGTTTTTT. Translating it yields CASGSGTGYEKLFF.

The CDR3 DNA is TGTGCCAGCAGCAACTCCTTAGCGGGAGTGGATGAGCAGTTCTTC. Encoded protein: CASSNSLAGVDEQFF. The rearrangement uses TRBV21-1 and TRBJ2-1; whether TRBD2, the table's D call, matches the DNA was not checked. TRBV21-1 is reported as a pseudogene. This CDR3 is built from 15 residues.

CDR3 loop: CASSQGRGETQYF. The CDR3, as DNA: TGCGCCAGCAGCCAGGGCAGGGGAGAGACCCAGTACTTC. This sequence joins TRBV4-1 and TRBJ2-5; D is perhaps TRBD1 (6 bases). Looked up from germline, CDR1 is MGHRA and CDR2 is YSYEKL. V lost 3 bases and J 4 bases, leaving 9 bases between the germline ends. The CDR3 contains 13 residues.

The chain has TRBV4-3 and TRBJ1-2, with unresolved D. V lost 0 bases and J lost 3, with 14 bases in between. The CDR3 is 16 amino acids. Per germline, CDR1 LGHNA and CDR2 YSLEER. CDR3 in amino acids: CASSQDSGVWYYGYTF. CDR3 DNA: TGCGCCAGCAGCCAAGATTCCGGGGTGTGGTACTATGGCTACACCTTC.

The J gene is TRBJ2-6, the V gene TRBV2; D unclear. The CDR3 contains 12 residues. Germline assignment: CDR1 SNHLY and CDR2 FYNNEI. The V end lost 7 bases, the J end lost 5 bases, and 6 bases lay between the germline ends. This CDR3 is CASTPRANVLTF. CDR3 DNA: TGTGCCAGCACCCCCCGGGCCAACGTCCTGACTTTC.

The rearrangement uses TRBV5-4 and TRBJ2-3; unclear D gene. Trimming pared 0 bases from V and 0 bases from J, leaving 8 bases between. The CDR3 consists of 15 residues. Germline-derived CDR1 and CDR2 are SGHNT and YYREEE (reference sequence). The CDR3 DNA follows: TGTGCCAGCAGCTTGGGTATGATTAGCACAGATACGCAGTATTTT. Translation: CASSLGMISTDTQYF.

This clone was picked up a small number of times. The chain carries TRBV7-2 and TRBJ2-7, with TRBD2 identical over 10 bases. The CDR3 is 15 residues long. V lost 5 bases, J lost 3 bases, and 7 bases stayed unmatched. Germline V lookup: CDR1 SGHTA, CDR2 FQGNSA. In DNA form, the CDR3 reads TGTGCCAGCAGCCCGACTAGCGGGTCGGGCTACGAGCAGTACTTC. Residues: CASSPTSGSGYEQYF. The full variable domain, its missing parts supplied by reference TRBV7-2 and TRBJ2-7, is GAGVSQSPSNKVTEKGKDVELRCDPISGHTALYWYRQSLGQGLEFLIYFQGNSAPDKSGLPSDRFSAERTGGSVSTLTIQRTQQEDSAVYLCASSPTSGSGYEQYFGPGTRLTVT.

The chain carries TRBV30 and TRBJ1-2; D remains ambiguous. From germline, CDR1 is GTSNPN and CDR2 SVGIG (reference sequence). This CDR3 region has 13 residues. The V and J ends lost 3 bases and 4 bases respectively, with 12 bases between them. CDR3 sequence: CAWSPILLYGYTF. In DNA form, the CDR3 reads TGTGCCTGGAGCCCCATTCTCCTCTATGGCTACACCTTC.

This clone was observed once. CDR3: CASTHPGKGETQYF. For the CDR3, the DNA is TGTGCCAGCACCCATCCGGGGAAGGGAGAGACCCAGTACTTC. The chain links TRBV28 to TRBJ2-5; possibly TRBD2 for D (5 bases). The CDR3 extends over 14 amino acids. Germline V gene data show CDR1 as MDHEN and CDR2 as SYDVKM. V lost 7 bases and J 4 bases, leaving 16 bases between the germline ends.

The chain employs TRBV6-2 or TRBV6-3 and TRBJ1-1; D possibly corresponds to TRBD1 (6 bases). Germline-derived CDR1 and CDR2 are MNHEY and SVGEGT. This CDR3 spans 16 amino acids. V lost 4 bases and J lost 0, with 15 bases in between. The CDR3 protein is CASSSPSQGMNTEAFF. The CDR3, as DNA: TGTGCCAGCAGTTCGCCATCACAGGGTATGAACACTGAAGCTTTCTTT.

This chain connects TRBV27 to TRBJ1-1; no firm D call. V dropped 5 bases and J dropped 2 bases, with 12 bases sitting between them. Germline V gene lookup returns CDR1 MNHEY and CDR2 SMNVEV (reference sequence). This CDR3 comprises 14 residues. This CDR3 reads CASSKQVLNTEAFF. The CDR3 DNA is TGTGCCAGCAGTAAGCAGGTTCTAAACACTGAAGCTTTCTTT.

This clone appeared once. This chain uses TRBV4-3 with TRBJ2-7, with a weak D call TRBD2 (6 bases). V was cut by 1 base and J by 6 bases, with 16 bases left in between. Germline loops: CDR1 LGHNA, CDR2 YSLEER. CDR3 length equals 15 residues. The CDR3 region is CASSQVRTTGAEQYF. In DNA form, the CDR3 reads TGCGCCAGCAGCCAAGTGAGGACTACCGGCGCCGAGCAGTACTTC.

This clone has a handful of counts. In the same sample, other DNA sequences code for this CDR3. This chain joins TRBV6-5 and TRBJ2-7; D remains ambiguous. Per germline, CDR1 MNHEY and CDR2 SVGAGI. Between the trimmed V and J ends, which lost 0 bases and 3 bases, there was a span of 6 bases. CDR3 length: 13 amino acids. The CDR3 reads CASSYSLGYEQYF. In DNA form, the CDR3 reads TGTGCCAGCAGTTACTCGTTGGGCTACGAGCAGTACTTC.

This rearrangement joins TRBV19 to TRBJ2-1; 11 bases line up with TRBD2. The germline CDR1 and CDR2 sequences are LNHDA and SQIVND (reference sequence). The ends lost 0 bases at V and 6 bases at J; junction bases unmatched: 4. This CDR3 contains 16 residues. CDR3 DNA sequence: TGTGCCAGTAGTATAGATGGGACTAGCGGAACCAATGAGCAGTTCTTC. This codes for CASSIDGTSGTNEQFF. The full variable domain, completed using reference TRBV19 and TRBJ2-1, is DGGITQSPKYLFRKEGQNVTLSCEQNLNHDAMYWYRQDPGQGLRLIYYSQIVNDFQKGDIAEGYSVSREKKESFPLTVTSAQKNPTAFYLCASSIDGTSGTNEQFFGPGTRLTVL.

V and J are TRBV5-5 and TRBJ1-5; D remains unclear. The CDR3 has 16 residues. The germline V gene has CDR1 SGHKS and CDR2 YYEKEE (reference sequence). Trimming cost V 0 bases and J 0 bases, with 10 bases left between them. CDR3 loop: CASSLGRTYSNQPQHF. The CDR3 DNA is TGTGCCAGCAGCTTGGGCCGTACCTATAGCAATCAGCCCCAGCATTTT.